These T cell receptor beta chains were read from a single sample in a study of T cell changes during pregnancy in multiple sclerosis. Method: immunoSEQ multiplex PCR; TCRdb's copy keeps in-frame clones and lacks some. The table shows roughly 100,000 clones, with around 93% occurring only once. The material sequenced was peripheral blood, taken after pregnancy. The receptors were sampled from a female donor with multiple sclerosis, enrolled in a pregnancy study. Each CDR3 is given without its conserved first and last residue.

J gene,V gene,CDR3 protein
TRBJ1-1,TRBV6-5,ASSPGYPRTEAF
TRBJ2-7,TRBV2,ASSEELPGTGVEQY
TRBJ2-1,TRBV7-2,ASSLEGDGYNEQF
TRBJ2-3,TRBV7-3,ASSFGVDTQY
TRBJ2-7,TRBV5-1,ASSFATGREQY
TRBJ2-7,TRBV30,AWSGLGRGSYEQY
TRBJ1-1,TRBV6-1,ASSQEANTEAF
TRBJ1-5,TRBV19,ASRGTADQPQH
TRBJ1-1,TRBV7-2,ASSSRTRGTEAF
TRBJ2-1,TRBV6-4,ASSDSGLAGGNEQF
TRBJ1-1,TRBV9,ASSTSTDMNTEAF
TRBJ2-4,TRBV5-4,ASRTQSGDIQY
TRBJ1-5,TRBV9,ASSAAGIIYPQH
TRBJ1-4,TRBV5-1,ASSTVGQGYEKLF
TRBJ1-2,TRBV5-6,ASSLGEGRLYGYT
TRBJ2-7,TRBV28,ASSFSAGPYYEQY
TRBJ2-3,TRBV12-5,ASGYSILVGSTDTQY
TRBJ2-2,TRBV7-9,ASSLGQRTGELF
TRBJ1-1,TRBV6-5,ASGRQGGTEAF
TRBJ2-1,TRBV5-1,ASSVSGSLNYNEQF
TRBJ2-5,TRBV5-1,ASSLDVAGGFQETQY
TRBJ2-5,TRBV7-6,ASSLAWTSGRIFGETQY
TRBJ1-1,TRBV7-9,ASSPDRGLNSGEAF
TRBJ2-5,TRBV19,ARTGVWETQY
TRBJ2-3,TRBV5-1,ASSRGPTDTQY
TRBJ1-3,TRBV28,ASRPPQVSGNTIY
TRBJ2-3,TRBV11-2,ASSLTRGGALQY